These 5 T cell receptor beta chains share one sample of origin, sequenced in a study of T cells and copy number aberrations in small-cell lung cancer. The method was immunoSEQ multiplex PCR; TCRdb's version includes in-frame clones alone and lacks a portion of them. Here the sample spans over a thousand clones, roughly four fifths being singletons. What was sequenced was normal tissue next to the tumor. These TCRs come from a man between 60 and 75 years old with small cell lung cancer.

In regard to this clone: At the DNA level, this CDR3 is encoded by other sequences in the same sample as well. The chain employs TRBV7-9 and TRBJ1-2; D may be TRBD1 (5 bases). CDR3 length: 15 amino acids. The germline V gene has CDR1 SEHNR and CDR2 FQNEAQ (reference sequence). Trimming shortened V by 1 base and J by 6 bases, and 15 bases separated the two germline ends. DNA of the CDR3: TGTGCCAGCAGCTTAGATAGTACAGGTGGCGATGGCTACACCTTC. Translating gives CASSLDSTGGDGYTF.

DNA for the CDR3: TGTGCCAGCAGGGGTTCGGGTGAAGAGACCCAGTACTTC. Translated, it gives CASRGSGEETQYF. The chain joins TRBV28 to TRBJ2-5; D uncertain. CDR1 and CDR2 from the germline V gene are MDHEN and SYDVKM. The CDR3 runs to 13 residues. V gave up 6 bases and J gave up 3 bases, with 11 bases separating them.

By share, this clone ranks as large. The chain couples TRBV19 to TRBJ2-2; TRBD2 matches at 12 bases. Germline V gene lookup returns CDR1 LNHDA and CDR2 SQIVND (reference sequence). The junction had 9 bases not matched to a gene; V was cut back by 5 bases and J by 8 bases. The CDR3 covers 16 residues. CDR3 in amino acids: CASSPGLAGLRGELFF. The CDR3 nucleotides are TGTGCCAGTAGTCCCGGACTAGCGGGGCTTAGAGGGGAGCTGTTTTTT. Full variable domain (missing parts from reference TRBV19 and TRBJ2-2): DGGITQSPKYLFRKEGQNVTLSCEQNLNHDAMYWYRQDPGQGLRLIYYSQIVNDFQKGDIAEGYSVSREKKESFPLTVTSAQKNPTAFYLCASSPGLAGLRGELFFGEGSRLTVL.

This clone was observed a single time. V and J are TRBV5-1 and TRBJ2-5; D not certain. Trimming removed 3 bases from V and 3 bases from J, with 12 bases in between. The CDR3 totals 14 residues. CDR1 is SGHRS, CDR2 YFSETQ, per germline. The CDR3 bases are TGCGCCAGCAGCTCTGGCCAGCAAGAAGAGACCCAGTACTTC. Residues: CASSSGQQEETQYF.

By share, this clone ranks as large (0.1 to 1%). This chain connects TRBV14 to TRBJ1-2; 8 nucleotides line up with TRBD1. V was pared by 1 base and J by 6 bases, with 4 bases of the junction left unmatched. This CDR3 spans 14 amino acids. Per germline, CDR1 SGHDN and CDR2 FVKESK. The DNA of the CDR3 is TGTGCCAGCAGCCAAGCCAGGGGGCGGGATGGCTACACCTTC. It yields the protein CASSQARGRDGYTF.